Below are 18 T cell receptor beta chains sequenced from a single sample in a study of blood T cell repertoires in COVID-19. Profiled with immunoSEQ multiplex PCR; TCRdb holds only in-frame clones, not every one. The sample includes fewer than 250,000 clones, roughly nine tenths of them seen just once. Sequenced: peripheral blood. The receptor source for this set is a man in his sixties with COVID-19, enrolled during active disease.

CDR3 in DNA: TGTGCCAGCAGCCTAGACAGGGGCGGGAATGAGCAGTTCTTC. Amino acid sequence: CASSLDRGGNEQFF. V and J are TRBV6-5 and TRBJ2-1; 8 bases line up with TRBD1. The CDR3 runs 14 residues. V lost 6 bases to trimming and J lost 7 bases; unmatched junction nucleotides: 8. Germline values: CDR1 MNHEY, CDR2 SVGAGI.

As to this clone: The sample contains more than one DNA sequence encoding this CDR3. J is TRBJ2-7 and V is TRBV28, with D possibly being TRBD2 (5 bases). The CDR3 has 11 amino acids. The ends were cut back, 8 bases at V and 3 bases at J, with 8 bases in the middle. Germline loops: CDR1 MDHEN, CDR2 SYDVKM. CDR3 loop: CASSGFYEQYF. The CDR3, as DNA: TGTGCCAGCTCGGGGTTCTACGAGCAGTACTTC.

The chain employs TRBV2 and TRBJ2-1; 7 bases are shared with TRBD2. This CDR3 has 14 residues. The ends lost 7 bases at V and 2 bases at J; junction bases unmatched: 5. Germline V CDR1 and CDR2: SNHLY, FYNNEI. The CDR3 coding sequence is TGTGCCAGCAATGCGGGAGAAACCTACAATGAGCAGTTCTTC. As protein: CASNAGETYNEQFF.

The CDR3 sequence is CASSQEKASRHTDTQYF. CDR3 sequence (DNA): TGTGCCAGCAGCCAAGAGAAGGCTAGCCGCCATACAGATACGCAGTATTTT. This sequence joins TRBV4-2 and TRBJ2-3; tentative D call: TRBD2 (5 bases). CDR1 LGHNA and CDR2 YNFKEQ come from the germline V gene. Trimming cost V 0 bases and J 3 bases, with 16 bases left between them. The CDR3 totals 17 residues.

The CDR3, as DNA: TGTGCCAGCAGCCAAGCACTAGCGGGGGGACATACGCAGTATTTT. Translated, it gives CASSQALAGGHTQYF. This chain links TRBV3-1 (or the pseudogene TRBV3-2) with TRBJ2-3; 12 positions match TRBD2. CDR1 and CDR2 from the germline V gene are LGHDT and YNNKEL (reference sequence). The CDR3 totals 15 residues. J was trimmed by 7 bases and V by 1 base; bases with no gene match: 3.

The rearrangement joins TRBV11-2 to TRBJ2-1; 11 bases are shared with TRBD2. The CDR3 extends over 18 amino acids. Germline V gene data show CDR1 as SGHAT and CDR2 as FQNNGV. With 6 bases clipped from V and 4 bases from J, the junction kept 14 bases outside the gene matches. The CDR3: CASRQRLAGNPLYNEQFF. CDR3 sequence (DNA): TGTGCCAGCAGGCAAAGACTAGCGGGGAATCCCTTGTACAATGAGCAGTTCTTC.

This clone was observed a single time. This chain links TRBV27 with TRBJ2-7; D is perhaps TRBD2 (6 bases). CDR1 and CDR2 (germline): MNHEY, SMNVEV (reference sequence). V shed 2 bases and J shed 6 bases, with 11 bases lying between them. CDR3 length: 13 amino acids. The chain's CDR3 is CASSLLGGFEQYF. As DNA, the CDR3 is TGTGCCAGCAGTTTACTCGGGGGTTTCGAGCAGTACTTC.

The V gene is TRBV3-1 (or the pseudogene TRBV3-2), the J gene TRBJ2-7, with D possibly matching TRBD2 (5 bases). The ends were cut back, 0 bases at V and 0 bases at J, with 6 bases in the middle. CDR1 and CDR2 (germline): LGHDT, YNNKEL (reference sequence). The CDR3 totals 14 residues. The CDR3 here is CASSQDRGSYEQYF. The CDR3 DNA reads as TGTGCCAGCAGCCAAGATCGGGGCTCCTACGAGCAGTACTTC.

The V and J genes are TRBV3-1 (or the pseudogene TRBV3-2) and TRBJ2-2, with TRBD2 matching 14 bases. Unmatched junction bases numbered 5, after V lost 3 bases and J lost 5 bases. The CDR3 contains 17 residues. Germline CDR1 is LGHDT and CDR2 is YNNKEL (reference sequence). CDR3 protein: CASSHTGTSGSTGELFF. In nucleotides, the CDR3 is TGTGCCAGCAGCCACACGGGGACTAGCGGGAGTACCGGGGAGCTGTTTTTT.

V and J are TRBV30 and TRBJ1-5; maybe TRBD1 (6 bases). The CDR3 spans 12 residues. Between the trimmed V and J ends, which lost 0 bases and 15 bases, there was a span of 15 bases. From germline, CDR1 is GTSNPN and CDR2 SVGIG (reference sequence). Here the CDR3 DNA reads TGTGCCTGGAGTGTACGGCAGGGGCGTAGGCATTTT. Translation gives CAWSVRQGRRHF.

The rearrangement links TRBV3-1 (or the pseudogene TRBV3-2) to TRBJ2-3; 9 positions match TRBD2. The CDR3 has 17 residues. CDR1 LGHDT and CDR2 YNNKEL come from the germline V gene (reference sequence). V was clipped by 4 bases and J by 5 bases; unmatched bases: 13. CDR3 sequence: CASSLSVGRGGLDTQYF. Written as DNA, the CDR3 is TGTGCCAGCAGCCTAAGCGTCGGGCGGGGGGGATTAGATACGCAGTATTTT.

The chain carries TRBV19 and TRBJ1-3, with D possibly TRBD1 on 6 matching bases. The germline CDR1 and CDR2 sequences are LNHDA and SQIVND (reference sequence). CDR3 length equals 15 residues. V lost 7 bases to trimming and J lost 0 bases, with 13 bases between them. CDR3 sequence: CASNGQLSSGNTIYF. The DNA of the CDR3 is TGTGCCAGTAACGGACAGCTGAGCTCTGGAAACACCATATATTTT.

V gene TRBV6-6 combines with J gene TRBJ1-1; a weak D match, TRBD1 (5 bases). The V end lost 8 bases, the J end lost 0 bases, and 10 bases lay between the germline ends. CDR1 and CDR2 (germline): MNHNY, SVGAGI (reference sequence). The CDR3 is 13 amino acids. CDR3 amino acids: CASVGGMNTEAFF. DNA for the CDR3: TGTGCCAGCGTCGGGGGAATGAACACTGAAGCTTTCTTT.

CDR3 sequence (DNA): TGCGCCAGCAGTGACGGGACTAGCGGTCCCAAGCAGTACTTC. Protein sequence: CASSDGTSGPKQYF. V usage is TRBV5-1 and J usage is TRBJ2-7; TRBD2 aligns across 11 bases. Germline trimming cut 5 bases from V and 8 bases from J; bases unmatched to any gene: 9. Germline CDR1 is SGHRS and CDR2 is YFSETQ. The CDR3 runs 14 residues. The whole variable domain, filled in from reference TRBV5-1 and TRBJ2-7, reads KAGVTQTPRYLIKTRGQQVTLSCSPISGHRSVSWYQQTPGQGLQFLFEYFSETQRNKGNFPGRFSGRQFSNSRSEMNVSTLELGDSALYLCASSDGTSGPKQYFGPGTRLTVT.

The chain carries TRBV7-9 and TRBJ2-1; 10 bases agree with TRBD2. CDR1 is SEHNR and CDR2 is FQNEAQ in the germline V gene (reference sequence). The CDR3 totals 16 residues. The J segment lost 7 bases and the V segment lost 5 bases, leaving 11 bases of the junction unmatched. In DNA, the CDR3 is TGTGCCAGCAGCCCAGACCTAGCGGGAGAAAAGAATGAGCAGTTCTTC. Residues: CASSPDLAGEKNEQFF.

With respect to this clone: Other DNA sequences in this sample translate to the same CDR3. The chain combines TRBV5-5 with TRBJ2-7; D is possibly TRBD2 (5 bases). This CDR3 region has 15 residues. From germline, CDR1 is SGHKS and CDR2 YYEKEE (reference sequence). Trimming left V 2 bases short and J 0 bases short, with 12 bases between. CDR3 sequence: CASSLGLAVSYEQYF. CDR3 sequence (DNA): TGTGCCAGCAGCTTAGGGCTAGCTGTCTCCTACGAGCAGTACTTC.

The chain links TRBV12-3 or TRBV12-4 to TRBJ2-5; D is ambiguous. V dropped 1 base and J dropped 1 base, with 4 bases sitting between them. CDR3 length: 13 residues. CDR3 DNA: TGTGCCAGCAGTTTAGTAATCCAAGAGACCCAGTACTTC. Residues: CASSLVIQETQYF.

This chain joins TRBV4-1 and TRBJ2-6; 11 nucleotides align to TRBD1. The CDR3 runs to 17 residues. Per germline, CDR1 MGHRA and CDR2 YSYEKL. The ends lost 6 bases at V and 4 bases at J; junction bases unmatched: 8. CDR3 in amino acids: CASRPGQGAGGANVLTF. In DNA form, the CDR3 reads TGCGCCAGCAGGCCCGGACAGGGGGCGGGAGGGGCCAACGTCCTGACTTTC.